This T cell receptor beta chain is from a study of cytomegalovirus exposure and HLA in healthy donors. Those who donated were healthy bone marrow donors. Study-wide results and limits: The study recorded 150 to 200 TCR beta chains that were cytomegalovirus-associated. Previous analysis showed most TCR beta V segments were productive about 90% or about 30% of the time. Differences between HLA loci emerged in a later analysis of TCR association rates, with DRB1 most and HLA-C fewest.

V gave up 2 bases and J gave up 12 bases, with 13 bases separating them. The CDR3 extends over 13 amino acids. The germline V gene encodes CDR1 MNHEY and CDR2 SVGAGI. The PCR had 60 Vbeta and 13 Jbeta primers. Some clones are missing from TCRdb's copy, which holds only in-frame ones; the method was immunoSEQ multiplex PCR. The table has about 190,000 clones, more than 65% seen once. As to this clone: Its target is unknown.

Material for sequencing was PBMCs. The clonotype originates from a woman aged 25-40 years in good health and CMV-seropositive. The rearrangement links TRBV6-5 to TRBJ1-4; D remains ambiguous. In nucleotides, the CDR3 is TGTGCCAGCAGTTACGGTGCGGGTCTGGAACTGTTTTTT. Translated, it gives CASSYGAGLELFF.